The text below deals with one TCR beta chain. At one end the junction does not follow the germline gene, possibly because of a read error. The sample comes from a study of spatial heterogeneity in lung cancer. About the research overall: Sequence detection consistently recorded a greater number of beta-chain than alpha-chain sequences. Each distinct TCR and UMI combination averaged more than ten appearances in raw reads.

CDR3 length equals 13 residues. The V gene's germline CDR1 is SGHKS and CDR2 YYEKEE (reference sequence). The time point here: sample taken at primary tumor resection. Without sorting, whole RNA was sequenced from tumor, nontumor lung or frozen PBMC. On each TCR cDNA molecule, a unique molecular identifier was present. TCRdb redid the calling of the 5' RACE reads with MiXCR, one entry per CDR3 protein. The sample includes a few thousand distinct CDR3 sequences, about an eighth seen only once; the top ten take 22%. The TCR originated in a female donor with early-stage non-small cell lung cancer. Sequencing used normal lung tissue next to the tumor, obtained at surgery. The genes are TRBV5-5 and TRBJ2-1; D unclear. The CDR3 here is CASSPLDMDEQFF. CDR3 coding DNA: TGCGCCAGCTCCCCCCTGGATATGGATGAGCAGTTCTTC.